This T cell receptor (beta chain) was profiled in a study of response to subunit inactivated influenza vaccine. V dropped 1 base and J dropped 4; count of bases not matched to a gene: 9. Germline assignment: CDR1 SGHRS and CDR2 YFSETQ. The CDR3 has 16 amino acids. TCRdb reprocessed the RT-PCR reads with MiXCR, giving one entry per CDR3 protein. The sample comprises 710,000 or so distinct CDR3 sequences, 15% to 19% of which are singletons, and roughly 11% rests with the top ten. Material: PBMCs from blood, obtained approximately 12 days after vaccination. This clonotype was sampled from a man between 50 and 59 years old who received an inactivated influenza vaccine. The J gene is TRBJ2-5, the V gene TRBV5-1, with 8 bases that match TRBD2. CDR3 sequence reads: CASSLIPAGVLETQYF. CDR3 nucleotides: TGCGCCAGCAGCTTGATTCCAGCGGGGGTATTAGAGACCCAGTACTTC. Full variable domain (remainder filled in from reference TRBV5-1 and TRBJ2-5): KAGVTQTPRYLIKTRGQQVTLSCSPISGHRSVSWYQQTPGQGLQFLFEYFSETQRNKGNFPGRFSGRQFSNSRSEMNVSTLELGDSALYLCASSLIPAGVLETQYFGPGTRLLVL.